These T cell receptor beta chains were read from a single sample in a study of tumor-infiltrating lymphocytes in primary liver carcinoma. In TCRdb, the multiplex PCR reads were re-called with MiXCR into one record per CDR3 protein. This table holds 95,000 to 100,000 distinct CDR3 sequences, 55% to 80% found once. The source material was liver tumor tissue from sampling region 2. The receptors were gathered from a woman aged 55-70 years with primary liver carcinoma and hepatitis B virus infection. CDR3s include the opening cysteine and the closing phenylalanine or tryptophan. A D gene is named only where the DNA matches it firmly. Size values are once, few and many counts, or a class for expanded clones, and some rows have none.

length | size | J | D | V | CDR3 | DNA
17 | NA | TRBJ1-2 | TRBD1 | TRBV28 | CASSPSPQGALLYGYTF | TGTGCCAGCAGTCCCTCTCCACAGGGGGCCCTCCTCTATGGCTACACCTTC
15 | NA | TRBJ2-7 | NA | TRBV11-1 | CASSPRTAGLPEQHF | TGTGCCAGCAGCCCTCGGACGGCAGGACTACCCGAGCAGCACTTC
15 | NA | TRBJ2-3 | NA | TRBV29-1 | CSVEQGLPVTDTPYF | TGCAGCGTTGAACAGGGACTCCCTGTCACAGATACGCCGTATTTT
13 | NA | TRBJ2-2 | NA | TRBV2 | CASGRQTIGELFF | TGTGCCAGCGGTAGACAGACGATCGGGGAGCTGTTTTTT
14 | many | TRBJ1-5 | TRBD1 | TRBV28 | CASSGDSSNQPQHF | TGTGCCAGCAGTGGGGACAGTAGCAATCAGCCCCAGCATTTT
11 | NA | TRBJ2-7 | NA | TRBV7-9 | CASSPLPDQYF | TGTGCCAGCAGCCCCCTCCCCGATCAGTACTTC
11 | NA | TRBJ2-7 | NA | TRBV12-3/TRBV12-4 | CACSPGLEHYF | TGTGCCTGCAGCCCCGGGCTCGAGCATTACTTC
14 | NA | TRBJ2-3 | NA | TRBV29-1 | CSAGFGLCTDTQYF | TGCAGTGCGGGGTTCGGACTGTGCACAGATACGCAGTATTTT
18 | once | TRBJ1-2 | NA | TRBV4-1 | CASSHSLEDPRATYDYTF | TGCGCCAGTAGCCACTCCCTAGAGGATCCTAGGGCGACCTATGACTACACCTTC
14 | NA | TRBJ1-6 | NA | TRBV7-6 | CASSPRQNNPPHHF | TGTGCCAGCAGCCCCAGACAGAATAATCCACCCCACCACTTT
17 | NA | TRBJ2-3 | NA | TRBV11-2 | CASSPNCGSWLGDTQYF | TGTGCCAGCAGCCCAAATTGCGGAAGCTGGTTAGGAGATACGCAGTATTTT
15 | NA | TRBJ2-2 | NA | TRBV5-6 | CASSLFGRAAGEPFF | TGTGCCAGCAGCTTGTTCGGGAGAGCCGCCGGGGAGCCGTTTTTT
12 | NA | TRBJ1-1 | TRBD1 | TRBV6-1 | CASSVLQGEAFF | TGTGCCAGCAGTGTACTACAGGGGGAAGCTTTCTTT
16 | once | TRBJ2-4 | NA | TRBV5-1 | CTSSLGAGRVKNIQYF | TGCACCAGCAGCTTGGGGGCAGGGAGAGTCAAAAACATTCAGTACTTC
15 | NA | TRBJ2-1 | NA | TRBV10-3 | CAISENSFSYNEQFF | TGTGCCATCAGCGAAAACTCCTTCTCCTACAATGAGCAGTTCTTC
15 | many | TRBJ2-5 | TRBD2 | TRBV30 | CAWSRTSRHQETQYF | TGTGCCTGGAGTAGGACTAGCAGACACCAAGAGACCCAGTACTTC
14 | NA | TRBJ1-5 | NA | TRBV28 | CTSSLGGANQPQHF | TGTACCAGCAGTTTGGGGGGGGCGAATCAGCCCCAGCATTTT
16 | many | TRBJ2-4 | NA | TRBV6-1 | CASSEAGRRAKNIQYF | TGTGCCAGCAGTGAAGCGGGGCGTCGGGCCAAAAACATTCAGTACTTC
13 | once | TRBJ1-1 | NA | TRBV29-1 | CGVAETVNTEAFF | TGCGGTGTTGCCGAGACGGTGAACACTGAAGCTTTCTTT
15 | NA | TRBJ2-3 | NA | TRBV5-5 | CAGSLSSGPPDTQYF | TGTGCCGGCAGCTTGAGCTCCGGGCCCCCAGATACGCAGTATTTT
18 | NA | TRBJ1-4 | NA | TRBV28 | CASSLFHSLGTVNEKLFF | TGTGCCAGCAGTTTATTCCATTCTCTCGGGACGGTAAATGAAAAACTGTTTTTT
14 | NA | TRBJ2-5 | TRBD2 | TRBV29-1 | CSDEGTSGRETQYF | TGCAGCGATGAGGGGACTAGCGGGAGAGAGACCCAGTACTTC
16 | NA | TRBJ2-3 | TRBD1 | TRBV12-3/TRBV12-4 | CASSLGDRGPIDTQYF | TGTGCCAGTAGTTTAGGGGACAGGGGACCCATAGATACGCAGTATTTT
17 | NA | TRBJ2-5 | TRBD2 | TRBV29-1 | CSISVSGRAGVEETQYF | TGCAGCATTTCGGTTAGCGGGAGGGCAGGGGTAGAAGAGACCCAGTACTTC
13 | many | TRBJ2-1 | NA | TRBV6-1 | CASSVHTFNEQFF | TGTGCCAGCAGTGTCCATACATTCAATGAGCAGTTCTTC
13 | many | TRBJ1-1 | NA | TRBV6-6 | CASSYPEVLVAFF | TGTGCCAGCAGTTACCCAGAAGTGTTAGTAGCTTTCTTT
13 | medium-sized | TRBJ2-3 | TRBD2 | TRBV11-2 | CASIHSGLGSQYF | TGTGCCAGCATCCATTCCGGACTAGGGTCGCAGTATTTT
15 | NA | TRBJ2-5 | NA | TRBV6-1 | CASRYWIDGQETQYF | TGTGCCAGCAGGTACTGGATAGACGGTCAAGAGACCCAGTACTTC
14 | NA | TRBJ2-7 | TRBD2 | TRBV28 | CASWSASGRYEQYF | TGTGCCAGCTGGAGTGCTAGCGGGCGCTACGAGCAGTACTTC
15 | NA | TRBJ2-7 | TRBD1 | TRBV12-3/TRBV12-4 | CTSSFGQGILYEQYF | TGTACCAGCAGTTTTGGACAGGGCATCCTCTACGAGCAGTACTTC
15 | NA | TRBJ2-5 | NA | TRBV11-2 | CTSSLRLVRQETQYF | TGTACCAGCAGCTTACGACTAGTACGGCAAGAGACTCAGTACTTC
14 | many | TRBJ1-3 | NA | TRBV5-5 | CASSFRVAGNTIYF | TGTGCCAGCAGCTTCAGGGTCGCCGGAAACACCATATATTTT
21 | NA | TRBJ2-6 | TRBD2 | TRBV7-3 | CASSPRGPGTSGRSGANVLTF | TGTGCCAGCAGCCCCCGAGGTCCAGGGACTAGCGGGAGGAGTGGGGCCAACGTCCTGACTTTC
17 | NA | TRBJ1-2 | NA | TRBV11-2 | CVSSLYPIRSLRYGYTF | TGTGTTAGCAGCTTATATCCGATCAGGTCGCTGCGCTATGGCTACACCTTT
16 | NA | TRBJ2-7 | TRBD2 | TRBV5-4 | CVSSARLVGGPREQYF | TGTGTCAGCAGCGCCCGACTAGTGGGAGGGCCGAGGGAGCAGTACTTC
13 | NA | TRBJ2-7 | TRBD2 | TRBV29-1 | CCVGTSGPHEQYF | TGCTGCGTTGGGACTAGCGGACCGCACGAACAGTACTTC
15 | NA | TRBJ1-1 | NA | TRBV5-4 | CASSSITLGDTEAFF | TGTGCAAGCAGCTCGATTACTTTGGGTGACACTGAAGCTTTCTTT
14 | NA | TRBJ2-1 | NA | TRBV11-1 | CASNDGPAIYEQFF | TGTGCCAGCAACGACGGACCAGCCATCTATGAGCAGTTCTTC
16 | many | TRBJ2-1 | TRBD2 | TRBV5-5 | CASSSGLAGAYNEQFF | TGTGCCAGCAGCTCCGGACTAGCGGGAGCTTACAATGAGCAGTTCTTC
12 | NA | TRBJ2-3 | NA | TRBV11-2 | CASCPWADTHYF | TGTGCCAGCTGCCCCTGGGCGGATACACATTATTTT
13 | once | TRBJ1-1 | NA | TRBV11-2 | CAISRSAGAEAFF | TGTGCCATCAGCCGAAGCGCAGGTGCAGAAGCTTTCTTT
15 | many | TRBJ2-7 | NA | TRBV6-2/TRBV6-3 | CASSSWTNPSGEQYF | TGTGCCAGCAGTTCCTGGACAAACCCCTCGGGGGAGCAGTACTTC
14 | once | TRBJ1-2 | NA | TRBV7-2 | CASSLEPFNYGYTF | TGTGCCAGCAGCTTAGAACCTTTTAACTATGGCTACACCTTC
16 | many | TRBJ2-1 | NA | TRBV5-1 | CASSPSPGGTYNEQFF | TGCGCCAGCAGCCCTAGCCCCGGGGGAACATACAATGAGCAGTTCTTC
17 | few | TRBJ1-6 | NA | TRBV28 | CASSSTTDEPSNSPLHF | TGTGCCAGCAGTTCTACGACAGATGAACCTTCTAATTCACCCCTCCACTTT